This TCR beta chain stems from a study of metastatic and nonmetastatic thyroid tumors (TCRdb year 2020). Concerning the study at large: Repertoires were compared across peripheral blood and tumor or nodule tissue samples from malignant and benign thyroid patients. What the study reported, not specific to this receptor: In both blood and tumor samples, malignant tumors were reported to have significantly higher TCR beta diversity than benign nodules.

None of the patients had been given any treatment before thyroid surgery. The study retrospectively analysed patient clinical samples collected from about 2012 to 2019 using T-cell receptor beta sequencing. The V end gives up 1 base and the J end 7 bases, leaving 5 bases in the junction not matched to a gene. Per the germline V gene, SGDLS is the CDR1 and YYNGEE is the CDR2. Spanning cysteine to phenylalanine, the CDR3 consists of 15 amino acids. Of the read, only the CDR3 DNA is kept; its 45 bases are in frame from base 1. The library came from PCR. The data were produced on an Illumina HiSeq 4000. The TCR beta-chain CDR3 region of each patient was profiled by high-throughput sequencing. Per the source publication's procedure: Drawing on CDR3 differences between clinicopathological groups, the researchers built a classifier meant to tell apart patients with distant-metastatic papillary thyroid cancer. Repertoire diversity was assessed with the Shannon index, and tumor-blood repertoire similarity with the Morisita-Horn index. The public reads were reprocessed in TCRdb via fastp at Q25 and MiXCR, keeping in-frame beta chains. The V and J calls, along with clone size, are taken from TCRdb and not from the paper's own processing. This sample is represented by about 8,000 clones; around 19% of them were singletons. The ten largest clones capture roughly 9.6% of the sample.

Relative to its sample, this clone is medium-sized (0.01 to 0.1%). Its antigen is currently not known. No base qualities exist here, and no much larger clone lies one base off it. The clonotype originates from a female donor with papillary thyroid cancer or a benign thyroid nodule (not recorded which). Some clones in this sample may be carry-over from other donors' samples. The sequence joins TRBV9 to TRBJ1-2; a stretch of 12 junction bases matches TRBD1. Sequences were obtained from adjacent normal tissue. The encoded CDR3 is CASSVSGTGGGGYTF. The DNA is TGTGCCAGCAGCGTATCTGGGACAGGGGGCGGTGGCTACACCTTC.